The clone carrying this T cell receptor (beta chain) was observed a handful of times. Its specificity is unknown. The sample is drawn from a study of T-cell memory formation after mild COVID-19. Study details: Across donors, TCR clusters were largely donor specific. Points from the study as a whole: Memory sampled before infection contained some responding clones, suggesting cross-reactive memory joined. Clones that contracted from day 15 to 85 had balanced CD4/CD8; later expanders were CD4+ biased. Mainly CM and EM harbored the contracting CD4+ clones; mainly EMRA harbored the CD8+ ones.

The V and J ends lost 1 base and 7 bases, in that order; junction bases with no gene match: 5. This CDR3 has 15 amino acids. Per the germline V gene, CDR1 is SGHTA and CDR2 is FQGNSA. One entry per CDR3 protein results from TCRdb running MiXCR on the 5' RACE reads. Altogether roughly 560,000 distinct CDR3 sequences are present, roughly 22% being singletons, with the ten largest covering approximately 12%. This sequence was found in an adult woman who had mild COVID-19 (a few samples of this study predate the infection). Cell type and time point are not known. Sequencing was done on a sample of PBMCs or a T cell subset sorted from them (not recorded which). V gene TRBV7-2 combines with J gene TRBJ2-1, with TRBD1 matching over 9 bases. The CDR3 nucleotides are TGTGCCAGCAGCTTAGTGGTGACAGGGGGGAATGAGCAGTTCTTC. Its translation is CASSLVVTGGNEQFF.